This T cell receptor beta chain was recovered during a study of blood T cell repertoires in COVID-19. Overall study: Some COVID-19 samples were acute and others convalescent; all came from the United States, Italy and Spain. The analysed material was cDNA or gDNA that came from T cells, B-cell-depleted T cells, or PBMCs.

A Seattle source enrolled patients during active infection and followed them longitudinally. In the original analysis: For nucleated cells, counts were estimated from reference gene primer amplification. The repertoire was sequenced with immunoSEQ multiplex PCR; TCRdb's copy has only in-frame clones and lacks some. V and J calls plus clone size are reproduced from that table; the DNA served to infer D and trimming. This table holds a few hundred thousand clones, about 88% found once. Material: peripheral blood. The receptor comes from a woman aged 60-75 years with COVID-19, enrolled during active disease.

CDR3 region: CASSKSLGNQPQHF. The CDR3 nucleotides read TGTGCCAGCAGCAAGAGTTTGGGCAACCAGCCCCAGCATTTT. This rearrangement joins TRBV21-1 to TRBJ1-5; the table's D call of TRBD1 was not tested on the DNA. TRBV21-1 corresponds to a pseudogene. CDR3 length equals 14 residues.